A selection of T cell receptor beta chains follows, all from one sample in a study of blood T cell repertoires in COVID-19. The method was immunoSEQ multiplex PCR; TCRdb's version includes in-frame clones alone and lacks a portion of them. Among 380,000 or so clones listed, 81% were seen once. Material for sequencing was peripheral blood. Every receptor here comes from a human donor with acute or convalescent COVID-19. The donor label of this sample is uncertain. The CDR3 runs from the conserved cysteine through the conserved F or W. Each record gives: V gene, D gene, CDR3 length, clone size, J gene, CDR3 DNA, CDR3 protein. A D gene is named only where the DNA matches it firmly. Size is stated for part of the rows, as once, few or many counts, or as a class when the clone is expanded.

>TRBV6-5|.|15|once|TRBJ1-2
TGTGCCAGCAGTTCATTTCAGGGTTCTAACTATGGCTACACCTTC
CASSSFQGSNYGYTF
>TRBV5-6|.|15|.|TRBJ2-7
TGTGCCAGCAGCTTGGACCGTCGGACAAATTACGAGCAGTACTTC
CASSLDRRTNYEQYF
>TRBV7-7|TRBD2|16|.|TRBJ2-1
TGTGCCAGCAGCCCAGTAGCGGGAGTTGGGTACAATGAGCAGTTCTTC
CASSPVAGVGYNEQFF
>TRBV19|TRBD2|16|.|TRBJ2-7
TGTGCCAGTAGTATAGGGCGGGAGGGGAGCTCCTACGAGCAGTACTTC
CASSIGREGSSYEQYF
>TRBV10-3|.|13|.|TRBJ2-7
TGTGCCATCACCAAGGACAGTTCTGGCGAGCAGTACTTC
CAITKDSSGEQYF
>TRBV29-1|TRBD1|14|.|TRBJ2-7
TGCAGCGTTGCCCGGGACAGGGCTTTCTACGAGCAGTACTTC
CSVARDRAFYEQYF
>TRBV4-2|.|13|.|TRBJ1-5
TGTGCCAGCAGCCAGAGTATCAATCAGCCCCAGCATTTT
CASSQSINQPQHF
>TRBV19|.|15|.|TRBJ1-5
TGTGCCAGTAGTATAGATAACCAGGGATATCCGCCCCAGCATTTT
CASSIDNQGYPPQHF
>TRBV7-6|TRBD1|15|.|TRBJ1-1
TGTGCCAGCAGCCAAGAGGACAGGGGATACACTGAAGCTTTCTTT
CASSQEDRGYTEAFF
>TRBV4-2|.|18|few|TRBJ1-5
TGTGCCAGCAGCCAAGATGGAACCCAGGGGTATAGCAATCAGCCCCAGCATTTT
CASSQDGTQGYSNQPQHF
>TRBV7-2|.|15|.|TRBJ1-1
TGTGCCAGCAGCTTAGACGCCAGGGGTGACACTGAAGCTTTCTTT
CASSLDARGDTEAFF
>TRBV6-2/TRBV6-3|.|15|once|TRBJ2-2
TGTGCCAGCAGCTCACAGGGTGTGAACACCGGGGAGCTGTTTTTT
CASSSQGVNTGELFF
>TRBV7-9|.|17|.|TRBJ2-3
TGTGCCAGCAGCGTAACGTCCCGCGGGGTCGACACAGATACGCAGTATTTT
CASSVTSRGVDTDTQYF
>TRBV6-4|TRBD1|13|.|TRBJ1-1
TGTGCCAGCAGTGAGAATAAGGGACAGCGGGCTTTCTTT
CASSENKGQRAFF
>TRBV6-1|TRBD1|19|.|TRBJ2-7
TGTGCCAGCAGTGAGGGGACCCACCGGGGGACAGGGCACGCTGACGAGCAGTACTTC
CASSEGTHRGTGHADEQYF
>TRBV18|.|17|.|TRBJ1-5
TGTGCCAGCTCACCCGGACAGCCTCTCAATAGCAATCAGCCCCAGCATTTT
CASSPGQPLNSNQPQHF
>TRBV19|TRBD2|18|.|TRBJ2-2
TGTGCCAGTAGTATAGAGGGGACTAGCGGGAGCTCGGCCGGGGAGCTGTTTTTT
CASSIEGTSGSSAGELFF
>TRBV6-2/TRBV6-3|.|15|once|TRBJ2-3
TGTGCCAGCAGTTACAATCCTAGCGGCACAGATACGCAGTATTTT
CASSYNPSGTDTQYF
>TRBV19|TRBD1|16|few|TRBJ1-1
TGTGCCAGTAGTAGGACAGGGGGTTATAGGAACACTGAAGCTTTCTTT
CASSRTGGYRNTEAFF
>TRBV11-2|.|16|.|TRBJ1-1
TGTGCCAGCAGCCTCCACAGTGGAGGCCTGGACACTGAAGCTTTCTTT
CASSLHSGGLDTEAFF
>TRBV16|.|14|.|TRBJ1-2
TGTGCCAGCAGCCCCCCCTTTCGGGGCTATGGCTACACCTTC
CASSPPFRGYGYTF
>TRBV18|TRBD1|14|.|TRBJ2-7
TGTGCCAGCTCACTGGGACAGAGCCCTATCCAGCAGTACTTC
CASSLGQSPIQQYF
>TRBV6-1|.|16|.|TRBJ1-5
TGTGCCAGCAGTGAAATAAACAGGGCCGCTTTACGGCCCCAGCATTTT
CASSEINRAALRPQHF
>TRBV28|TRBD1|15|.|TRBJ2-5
TGTGCCAGCAGAATACGGGACAGGGTCCAAGAGACCCAGTACTTC
CASRIRDRVQETQYF
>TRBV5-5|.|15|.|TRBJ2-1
TGTGCCAGCAGCCAAACTAGAGTAGCCTACAATGAGCAGTTCTTC
CASSQTRVAYNEQFF
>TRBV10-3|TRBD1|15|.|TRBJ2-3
TGTGCCATCAGCCTACAGGGGGCAGGCACAGATACGCAGTATTTT
CAISLQGAGTDTQYF
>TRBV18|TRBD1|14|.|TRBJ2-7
TGTGCCAGCTCCCAAGGGGGCGGACTCCGCGAGCAGTACTTC
CASSQGGGLREQYF
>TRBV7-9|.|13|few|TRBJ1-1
TGTGCCAGCAGGGACAGCGATTTCACTGAAGCTTTCTTT
CASRDSDFTEAFF
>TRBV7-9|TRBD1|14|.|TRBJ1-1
TGTGCCAGCAGCCTGGGACAGCCGAACACTGAAGCTTTCTTT
CASSLGQPNTEAFF
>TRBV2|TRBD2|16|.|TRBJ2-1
TGTGCCAGCACGGGGTCTAGCGGGAGCTCCTACAATGAGCAGTTCTTC
CASTGSSGSSYNEQFF
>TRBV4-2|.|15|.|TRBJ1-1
TGTGCCAGCAGCCAAGATACGGGAGAGAACACTGAAGCTTTCTTT
CASSQDTGENTEAFF
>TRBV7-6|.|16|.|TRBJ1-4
TGTGCCAGCAGCCAGAGTGTAGCCCTGGTTGGTGAAAAACTGTTTTTT
CASSQSVALVGEKLFF
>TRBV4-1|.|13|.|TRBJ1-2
TGCGCCAGCAGCCAAGATCGGGGATATGGCTACACCTTC
CASSQDRGYGYTF
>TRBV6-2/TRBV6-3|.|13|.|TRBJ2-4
TGTGCCAGCAGTTCAAACTCGAAAAACATTCAGTACTTC
CASSSNSKNIQYF
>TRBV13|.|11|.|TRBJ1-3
TGTGCCAGCAAACAAGGAAACACCATATATTTT
CASKQGNTIYF
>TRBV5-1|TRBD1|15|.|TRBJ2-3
TGCGCCAGCAGCAGGGACAGGGGGCTGGCAGATACGCAGTATTTT
CASSRDRGLADTQYF
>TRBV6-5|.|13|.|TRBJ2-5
TGTGCCAGCAGGAGACAGCGACAAGAGACCCAGTACTTC
CASRRQRQETQYF
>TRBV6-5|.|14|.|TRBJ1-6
TGTGCCAGCGCACCCCAGGTGCGCGCCTCACCCCTCCACTTT
CASAPQVRASPLHF
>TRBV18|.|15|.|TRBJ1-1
TGTGCCAGCTCACCATCCTCCCTTAGGGGCACTGAAGCTTTCTTT
CASSPSSLRGTEAFF
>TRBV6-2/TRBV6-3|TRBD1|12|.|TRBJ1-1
TGTGCCAGCAGCCTACAGGGGCATGAAGCTTTCTTT
CASSLQGHEAFF
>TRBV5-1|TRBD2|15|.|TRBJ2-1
TGCGCCAGCAGCACAACTAGCGGGGGTCAGAATGAGCAGTTCTTC
CASSTTSGGQNEQFF
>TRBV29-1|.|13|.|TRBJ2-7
TGCAGCGTTTGCCCCTCAGGGTCCTACGAGCAGTACTTC
CSVCPSGSYEQYF
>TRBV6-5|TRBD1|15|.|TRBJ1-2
TGTGCCAGCATCATTACAGGGGGAGGGAACTATGGCTACACCTTC
CASIITGGGNYGYTF
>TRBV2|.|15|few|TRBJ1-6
TGTGCCAGCCGAATAGAGGGGGACTATAATTCACCCCTCCACTTT
CASRIEGDYNSPLHF
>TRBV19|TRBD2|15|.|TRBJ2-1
TGTGCCAGCACTAGCGGGTTGGGGAGGTACAATGAGCAGTTCTTC
CASTSGLGRYNEQFF